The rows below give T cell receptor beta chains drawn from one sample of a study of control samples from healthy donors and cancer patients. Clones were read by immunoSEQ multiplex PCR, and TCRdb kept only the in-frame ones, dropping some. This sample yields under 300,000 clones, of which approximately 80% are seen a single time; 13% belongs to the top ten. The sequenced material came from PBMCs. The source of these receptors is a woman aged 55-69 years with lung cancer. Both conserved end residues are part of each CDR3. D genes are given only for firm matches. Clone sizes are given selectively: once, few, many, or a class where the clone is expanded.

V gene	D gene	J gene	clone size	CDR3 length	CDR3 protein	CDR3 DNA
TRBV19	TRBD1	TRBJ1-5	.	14	CASSMGGGYQPQHF	TGTGCCAGTAGTATGGGAGGGGGCTATCAGCCCCAGCATTTT
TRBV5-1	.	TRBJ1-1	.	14	CASSRDSSNTEAFF	TGCGCCAGCAGCCGTGACAGCTCGAACACTGAAGCTTTCTTT
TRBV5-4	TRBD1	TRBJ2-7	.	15	CASSRGQGDSYEQYF	TGTGCCAGCAGCCGGGGACAGGGGGATTCTTACGAGCAGTACTTC
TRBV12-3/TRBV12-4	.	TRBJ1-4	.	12	CASSLVGEKLFF	TGTGCCAGCAGTTTGGTGGGTGAAAAACTGTTTTTT
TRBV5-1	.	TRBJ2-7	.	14	CASSPVTQGHEQYF	TGCGCCAGCAGCCCCGTCACACAGGGCCACGAGCAGTACTTC
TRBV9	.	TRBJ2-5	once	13	CASSVDSWETQYF	TGTGCCAGCAGCGTTGACAGTTGGGAGACCCAGTACTTC
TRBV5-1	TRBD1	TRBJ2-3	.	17	CASSLGQGALGTDTQYF	TGCGCCAGCAGCTTGGGACAGGGGGCTTTAGGCACAGATACGCAGTATTTT
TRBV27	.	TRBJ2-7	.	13	CASTLSGTGEQYF	TGTGCCAGCACCCTTTCAGGGACTGGAGAGCAGTACTTC
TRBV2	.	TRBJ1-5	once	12	CASSDRGQPQHF	TGTGCCAGCAGTGACAGAGGTCAGCCCCAGCATTTT
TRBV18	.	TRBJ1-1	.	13	CASSPHPDGEAFF	TGTGCCAGCTCACCGCACCCGGACGGTGAAGCTTTCTTT
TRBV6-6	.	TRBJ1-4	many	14	CASSYSSGDEKLFF	TGTGCCAGCAGTTACTCTTCGGGAGATGAAAAACTGTTTTTT
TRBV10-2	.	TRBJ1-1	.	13	CASSESGNTEAFF	TGCGCCAGCAGTGAGTCGGGGAACACTGAAGCTTTCTTT
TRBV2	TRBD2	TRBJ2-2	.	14	CASSSGSRVGELFF	TGTGCCAGCTCAAGCGGGAGCAGGGTCGGGGAGCTGTTTTTT
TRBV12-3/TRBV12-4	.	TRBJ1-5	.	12	CASSRPNQPQHF	TGTGCCAGCAGTCGGCCTAATCAGCCCCAGCATTTT
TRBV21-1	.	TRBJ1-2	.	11	CASRGPEGYTF	TGTGCCAGCCGAGGCCCCGAGGGCTACACCTTC
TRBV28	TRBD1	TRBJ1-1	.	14	CASSLLQGGAEAFF	TGTGCCAGCAGTTTATTGCAGGGGGGGGCTGAAGCTTTCTTT
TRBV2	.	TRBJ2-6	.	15	CASSEVGPGANVLTF	TGTGCCAGCAGTGAAGTGGGGCCGGGGGCCAACGTCCTGACTTTC
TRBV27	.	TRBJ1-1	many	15	CASSLLSTRAAEAFF	TGTGCCAGCAGTTTATTATCTACTAGGGCAGCTGAAGCTTTCTTT
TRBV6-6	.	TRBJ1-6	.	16	CASTNKRTGNNSPLHF	TGTGCCAGCACCAACAAAAGGACGGGAAATAATTCACCCCTCCACTTT
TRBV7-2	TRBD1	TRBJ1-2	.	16	CASSLGGTGGLFGYTF	TGTGCCAGCAGCTTAGGCGGCACAGGGGGCCTCTTTGGCTACACCTTC